These 17 T cell receptor beta chains originate from one sample sequenced in a study of fetal regulatory T cell absence and autoimmunity. Generated by immunoSEQ multiplex PCR, the TCRdb table keeps only in-frame clones and is missing some. The sample records 46,000 or so clones, approximately 80% being singletons. Sequencing was done on a sample of cord blood. Source of these receptors: a newborn boy with IPEX syndrome.

This clone showed up just once. The chain links TRBV15 to TRBJ2-7; 8 nucleotides match TRBD1. This CDR3 is built from 14 residues. The germline gives CDR1 LNHNV, CDR2 YYDKDF (reference sequence). V was clipped by 3 bases and J by 2 bases; unmatched bases: 3. This CDR3 reads CATSRDRDPYEQYF. The CDR3 DNA follows: TGTGCCACCAGCAGGGACAGGGACCCCTACGAGCAGTACTTC. The variable domain in full, completed from reference TRBV15 and TRBJ2-7, reads DAMVIQNPRYQVTQFGKPVTLSCSQTLNHNVMYWYQQKSSQAPKLLFHYYDKDFNNEADTPDNFQSRRPNTSFCFLDIRSPGLGDTAMYLCATSRDRDPYEQYFGPGTRLTVT.

This chain joins TRBV4-1 and TRBJ2-7, with a tentative D call TRBD1 (6 bases). Germline values: CDR1 MGHRA, CDR2 YSYEKL. This CDR3 comprises 16 residues. Trimming left V 0 bases short and J 2 bases short, with 14 bases between. CDR3 sequence (DNA): TGCGCCAGCAGCCAAGATTCGGGACATGTCCCCTACGAGCAGTACTTC. Its translation: CASSQDSGHVPYEQYF.

The chain joins TRBV4-1 to TRBJ2-1, with 9 bases aligning to TRBD2. The length of the CDR3 is 15 residues. Germline CDR1 MGHRA, CDR2 YSYEKL. The trim removed 0 bases at V and 4 bases at J, leaving 1 base unmatched. The CDR3, as DNA: TGCGCCAGCAGCCAAGACGCGGGGGGGTACAATGAGCAGTTCTTC. This sequence encodes CASSQDAGGYNEQFF.

The chain combines TRBV4-1 with TRBJ1-4; maybe TRBD1 (6 bases). The CDR3 totals 15 residues. Trimming took off 4 bases at V and 3 bases at J, with 12 bases between the two ends. The germline V gene has CDR1 MGHRA and CDR2 YSYEKL. The chain's CDR3 is CASSPRGRPNEKLFF. The CDR3 nucleotides are TGCGCCAGCAGCCCACGGGGGCGGCCTAATGAAAAACTGTTTTTT.

This clone showed up just a few times. The gene calls are TRBV6-5 and TRBJ1-6, with D possibly TRBD1 on 5 matching bases. V was clipped by 6 bases and J by 10 bases, with 13 bases between them. This CDR3 has 13 residues. Germline CDR1 and CDR2: MNHEY and SVGAGI. In DNA form, the CDR3 reads TGTGCCAGCAGGCGGGACTGGAACTCACCCCTCCACTTT. This encodes CASRRDWNSPLHF.

The chain combines TRBV5-6 with TRBJ2-3, with D tentatively TRBD2 (6 bases). V gave up 3 bases and J gave up 2 bases, with 19 bases separating them. Germline CDR1 and CDR2: SGHDT and YYEEEE. CDR3 size: 17 residues. The CDR3 nucleotides read TGTGCCAGCAGCTACGGACTGGGGCGGGATCTCACAGATACGCAGTATTTT. It codes for CASSYGLGRDLTDTQYF.

The J gene is TRBJ1-6, the V gene TRBV6-5; 9 nucleotides match TRBD1. CDR3 length: 15 amino acids. Trimming at V came to 6 bases and at J to 5 bases, leaving 5 bases not matched to a gene. Germline loops: CDR1 MNHEY, CDR2 SVGAGI. The CDR3: CASSLRTGDNSPLHF. The CDR3 DNA reads TGTGCCAGCAGCTTAAGGACAGGGGATAATTCACCCCTCCACTTT.

The V gene is TRBV7-9, the J gene TRBJ2-1; 7 bases align to TRBD2. The CDR3 has 14 residues. Germline V gene lookup returns CDR1 SEHNR and CDR2 FQNEAQ (reference sequence). After removal of 10 bases from V and 0 bases from J, the junction contained 6 bases not matched to a gene. CDR3 protein: CAIREGSSYNEQFF. The CDR3 DNA reads TGTGCCATTAGGGAGGGGAGCTCCTACAATGAGCAGTTCTTC.

The rearrangement links TRBV14 to TRBJ2-1; TRBD2 matches at 10 bases. Trimming took 6 bases from V and 3 from J; bases not matched to a gene: 5. The CDR3 covers 15 residues. The germline V gene has CDR1 SGHDN and CDR2 FVKESK. The CDR3 nucleotides read TGTGCCAGCAGTCCTAGCGGGAGTGTCTACAATGAGCAGTTCTTC. Translated, it gives CASSPSGSVYNEQFF.

The chain joins TRBV30 to TRBJ2-2; D is ambiguous. Germline loops: CDR1 GTSNPN, CDR2 SVGIG (reference sequence). The length of the CDR3 is 13 residues. V lost 2 bases, J lost 1 base, and 5 bases lay in between. The CDR3 protein is CAWSRVNTGELFF. DNA of the CDR3: TGTGCCTGGAGTCGAGTGAACACCGGGGAGCTGTTTTTT.

This chain uses TRBV7-8 with TRBJ2-7; TRBD2 is a possible D gene (6 bases). V lost 3 bases and J lost 1, with 13 bases in between. The CDR3 totals 15 residues. Looked up from germline, CDR1 is SGHVS and CDR2 is FQNEAQ. As DNA, the CDR3 is TGTGCCAGCAGCTTGGGCCGGGACTTTTCCTACGAGCAGTACTTC. This gives the protein CASSLGRDFSYEQYF.

The chain uses TRBV6-1 and TRBJ2-3; 7 positions agree with TRBD2. After removal of 3 bases from V and 4 bases from J, the junction contained 7 bases not matched to a gene. Per germline, CDR1 MNHNS and CDR2 SASEGT. CDR3 length: 15 residues. The CDR3 sequence is CASSDWGGRSDTQYF. For the CDR3, the DNA is TGTGCCAGCAGTGATTGGGGGGGTAGATCAGATACGCAGTATTTT.

The V call is TRBV30, the J call TRBJ2-2, with TRBD1 matching 8 bases. CDR1 is GTSNPN and CDR2 is SVGIG in the germline V gene (reference sequence). The CDR3 is made up of 13 amino acids. Losses at the gene ends were 1 base for V and 6 bases for J; bases not matched to a gene: 1. The CDR3 DNA follows: TGTGCCTGGAGTGCCAGGGGGCCCGGGGAGCTGTTTTTT. Translating it yields CAWSARGPGELFF.

This chain links TRBV6-5 with TRBJ1-2; D perhaps matches TRBD1 (6 bases). Trimming removed 4 bases from V and 5 bases from J, with 11 bases in between. The CDR3 runs to 13 residues. Germline V lookup: CDR1 MNHEY, CDR2 SVGAGI. CDR3 DNA sequence: TGTGCCAGCAGTTCCCCACAGGGATATGGCTACACCTTC. Residues: CASSSPQGYGYTF.

The chain couples TRBV29-1 to TRBJ1-3; 7 nucleotides align to TRBD1. Germline V gives CDR1 SQVTM, CDR2 ANQGSEA. This CDR3 region has 13 residues. With V trimmed by 7 bases and J by 0 bases, 3 bases remained unmatched. CDR3 sequence reads: CSAGQSSGNTIYF. The CDR3, as DNA: TGCAGCGCGGGACAGTCCTCTGGAAACACCATATATTTT.

This chain links TRBV7-2 with TRBJ2-3; 8 nucleotides agree with TRBD1. Germline V gene data show CDR1 as SGHTA and CDR2 as FQGNSA. The V segment lost 4 bases and the J segment 4 bases; nucleotides outside the gene matches: 4. The CDR3 has 14 amino acids. This CDR3 is CASSSDRGADTQYF. For the CDR3, the DNA is TGTGCCAGCAGCTCCGACAGGGGAGCAGATACGCAGTATTTT.

J is TRBJ2-5 and V is TRBV2; D is possibly TRBD2 (6 bases). CDR1 and CDR2 (germline): SNHLY, FYNNEI. Trimming pared 6 bases from V and 5 bases from J, leaving 16 bases between. CDR3 length: 14 amino acids. The CDR3 region is CASSSLGSGETQYF. The CDR3 DNA is TGTGCCAGCAGCTCTCTCGGGAGTGGCGAGACCCAGTACTTC.